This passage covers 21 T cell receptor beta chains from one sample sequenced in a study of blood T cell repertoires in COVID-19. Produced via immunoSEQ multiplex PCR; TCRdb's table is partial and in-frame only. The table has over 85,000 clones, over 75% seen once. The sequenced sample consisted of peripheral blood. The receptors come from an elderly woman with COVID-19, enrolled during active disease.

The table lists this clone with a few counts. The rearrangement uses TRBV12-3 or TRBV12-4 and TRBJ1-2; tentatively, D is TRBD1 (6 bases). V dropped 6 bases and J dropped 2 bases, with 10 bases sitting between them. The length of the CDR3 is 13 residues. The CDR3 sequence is CASSLTGNYGYTF. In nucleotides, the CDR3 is TGTGCCAGCAGCCTGACAGGAAACTATGGCTACACCTTC.

The CDR3 DNA sequence: TGCAGCGTTGAGCAGGGCACAGATACGCAGTATTTT. Protein sequence: CSVEQGTDTQYF. V is TRBV29-1 and J is TRBJ2-3; D remains unclear. Trimming stripped 3 bases from V and 1 base from J, with 5 bases between. Germline CDR1 and CDR2: SQVTM and ANQGSEA. This CDR3 has 12 residues.

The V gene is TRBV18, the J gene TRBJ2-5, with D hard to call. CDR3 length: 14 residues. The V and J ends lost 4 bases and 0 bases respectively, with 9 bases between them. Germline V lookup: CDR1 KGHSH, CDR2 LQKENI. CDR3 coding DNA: TGTGCCAGCTCACTTATACTGGACCAAGAGACCCAGTACTTC. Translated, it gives CASSLILDQETQYF.

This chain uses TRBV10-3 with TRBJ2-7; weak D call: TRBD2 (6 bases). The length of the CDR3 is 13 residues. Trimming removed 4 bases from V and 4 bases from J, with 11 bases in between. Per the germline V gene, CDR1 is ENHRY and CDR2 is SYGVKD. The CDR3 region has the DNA TGTGCCATCAGTGCTGACCGGGGGTACGAGCAGTACTTC. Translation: CAISADRGYEQYF.

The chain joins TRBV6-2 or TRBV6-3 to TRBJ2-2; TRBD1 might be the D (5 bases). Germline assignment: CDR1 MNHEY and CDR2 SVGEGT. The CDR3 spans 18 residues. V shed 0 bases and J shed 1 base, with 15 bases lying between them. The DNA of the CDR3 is TGTGCCAGCAGTTACTCATGGGGTCAGGGCCTGAACACCGGGGAGCTGTTTTTT. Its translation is CASSYSWGQGLNTGELFF.

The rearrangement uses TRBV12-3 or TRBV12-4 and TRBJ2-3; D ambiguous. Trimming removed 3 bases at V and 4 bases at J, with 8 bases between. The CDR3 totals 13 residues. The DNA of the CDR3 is TGTGCCAGCAGTTTTACCTCGGCAGATACGCAGTATTTT. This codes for CASSFTSADTQYF.

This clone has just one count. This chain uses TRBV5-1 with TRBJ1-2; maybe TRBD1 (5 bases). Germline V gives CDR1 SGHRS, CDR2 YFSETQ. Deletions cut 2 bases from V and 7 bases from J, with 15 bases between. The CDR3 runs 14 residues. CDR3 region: CASSLAGLKGGYTF. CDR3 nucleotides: TGCGCCAGCAGCTTAGCAGGGCTTAAGGGTGGCTACACCTTC.

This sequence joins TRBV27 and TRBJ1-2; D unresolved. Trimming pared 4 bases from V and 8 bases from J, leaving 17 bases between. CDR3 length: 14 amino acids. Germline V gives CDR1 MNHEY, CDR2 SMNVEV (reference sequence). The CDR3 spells CASSSSHLTRGYTF. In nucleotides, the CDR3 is TGTGCCAGCAGTTCCTCACACCTTACTAGGGGCTACACCTTC.

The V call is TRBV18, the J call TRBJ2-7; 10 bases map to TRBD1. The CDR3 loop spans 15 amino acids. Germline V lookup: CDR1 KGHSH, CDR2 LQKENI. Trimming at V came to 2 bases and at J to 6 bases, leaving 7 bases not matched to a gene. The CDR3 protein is CASSPVGQGGIEQYF. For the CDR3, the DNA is TGTGCCAGCTCACCAGTCGGACAGGGGGGAATCGAGCAGTACTTC.

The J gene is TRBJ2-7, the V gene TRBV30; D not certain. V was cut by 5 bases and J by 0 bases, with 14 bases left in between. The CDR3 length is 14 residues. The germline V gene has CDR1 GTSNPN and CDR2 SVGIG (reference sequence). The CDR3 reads CAWWSNLTSYEQYF. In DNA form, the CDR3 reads TGTGCCTGGTGGAGCAATTTAACCTCCTACGAGCAGTACTTC.

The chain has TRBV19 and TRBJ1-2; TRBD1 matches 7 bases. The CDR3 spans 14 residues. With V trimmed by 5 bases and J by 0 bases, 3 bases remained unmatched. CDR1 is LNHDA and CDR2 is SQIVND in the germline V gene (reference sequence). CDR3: CASSSRGTNYGYTF. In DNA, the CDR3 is TGTGCCAGTAGTTCCAGGGGGACTAACTATGGCTACACCTTC.

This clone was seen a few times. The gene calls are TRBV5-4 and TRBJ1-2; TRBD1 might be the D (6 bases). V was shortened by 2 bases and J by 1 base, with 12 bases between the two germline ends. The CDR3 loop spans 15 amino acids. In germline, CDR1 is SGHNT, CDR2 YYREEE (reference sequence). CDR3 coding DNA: TGTGCCAGCAGCTTCCTGACAGGAAGTAACTATGGCTACACCTTC. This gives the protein CASSFLTGSNYGYTF.

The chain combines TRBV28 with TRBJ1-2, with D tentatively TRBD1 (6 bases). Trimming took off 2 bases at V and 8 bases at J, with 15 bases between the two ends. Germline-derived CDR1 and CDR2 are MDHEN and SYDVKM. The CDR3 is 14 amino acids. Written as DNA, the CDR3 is TGTGCCAGCAGTTTAAGGCAGGGGTCGTTCGGCTACACCTTC. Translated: CASSLRQGSFGYTF.

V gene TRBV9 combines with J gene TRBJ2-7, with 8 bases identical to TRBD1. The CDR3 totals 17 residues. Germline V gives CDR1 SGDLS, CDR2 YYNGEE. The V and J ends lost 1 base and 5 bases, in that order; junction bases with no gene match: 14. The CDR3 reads CASSVMFMGRGQDEQYF. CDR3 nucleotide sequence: TGTGCCAGCAGCGTAATGTTTATGGGCAGGGGGCAGGACGAGCAGTACTTC.

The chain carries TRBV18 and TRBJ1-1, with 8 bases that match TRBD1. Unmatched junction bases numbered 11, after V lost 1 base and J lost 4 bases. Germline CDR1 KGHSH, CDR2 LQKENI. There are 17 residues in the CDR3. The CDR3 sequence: CASSPRTGLGGVTEAFF. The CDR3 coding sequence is TGTGCCAGCTCACCACGGACAGGGTTGGGGGGTGTCACTGAAGCTTTCTTT.

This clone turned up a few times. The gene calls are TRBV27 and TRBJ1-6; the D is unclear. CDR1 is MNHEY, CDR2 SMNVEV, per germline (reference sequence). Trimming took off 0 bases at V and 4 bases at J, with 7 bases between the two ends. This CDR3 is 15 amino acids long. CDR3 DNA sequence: TGTGCCAGCAGTTTATCCGCGGTTTATAATTCACCCCTCCACTTT. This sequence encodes CASSLSAVYNSPLHF.

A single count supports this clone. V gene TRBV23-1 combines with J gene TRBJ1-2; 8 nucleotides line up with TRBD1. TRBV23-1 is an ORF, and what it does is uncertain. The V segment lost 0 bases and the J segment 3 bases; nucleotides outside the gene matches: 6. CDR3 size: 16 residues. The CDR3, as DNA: TGCGCCAGCAGTCAATCGCGGACAGGGTCCCACTATGGCTACACCTTC. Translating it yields CASSQSRTGSHYGYTF.

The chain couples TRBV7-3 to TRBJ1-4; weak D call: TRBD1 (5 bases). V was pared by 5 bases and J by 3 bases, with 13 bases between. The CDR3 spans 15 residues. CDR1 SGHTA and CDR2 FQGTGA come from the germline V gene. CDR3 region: CASSDRAIPNEKLFF. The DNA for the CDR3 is TGTGCCAGCAGCGACAGAGCCATCCCTAATGAAAAACTGTTTTTT.

This chain's CDR3 is CASSLTGQREETQYF. The DNA for the CDR3 is TGTGCCAGCAGCCTGACGGGACAGAGGGAAGAGACCCAGTACTTC. This chain joins TRBV3-1 (or the pseudogene TRBV3-2) and TRBJ2-5, with TRBD1 matching over 7 bases. The CDR3 loop spans 15 amino acids. In germline, CDR1 is LGHDT, CDR2 YNNKEL (reference sequence). The V and J ends lost 4 bases and 3 bases, in that order; junction bases with no gene match: 8.

CDR3 amino acids: CATSVAGNQPQHF. The CDR3, as DNA: TGTGCCACCAGTGTGGCGGGCAATCAGCCCCAGCATTTT. The chain couples TRBV24-1 to TRBJ1-5, with D unresolved. Germline assignment: CDR1 KGHDR and CDR2 SFDVKD. The CDR3 is 13 amino acids. With 5 bases removed from V and 2 bases from J, the gap between germline ends came to 6 bases.

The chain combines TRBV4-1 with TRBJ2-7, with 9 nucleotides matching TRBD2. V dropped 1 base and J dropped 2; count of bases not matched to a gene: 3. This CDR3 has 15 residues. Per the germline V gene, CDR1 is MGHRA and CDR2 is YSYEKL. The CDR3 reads CASSQGGGRAYEQYF. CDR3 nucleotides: TGCGCCAGCAGCCAAGGGGGCGGGAGGGCCTACGAGCAGTACTTC.